A single sample gave rise to the 10 T cell receptor beta chains below, sequenced in a study of blood T cell repertoires in COVID-19. Here immunoSEQ multiplex PCR was the method, and the copy in TCRdb shows in-frame clones only, minus some. Altogether roughly 460,000 clones are present, about 90% being singletons, with the ten largest covering 0.8% to 0.85%. Sequencing was carried out using peripheral blood. These receptors came from a man in his late teens or twenties with COVID-19, enrolled during active disease.

This sequence joins TRBV24-1 and TRBJ2-1; 12 nucleotides line up with TRBD2. The CDR3 loop spans 13 amino acids. Germline V lookup: CDR1 KGHDR, CDR2 SFDVKD. The V gene end was trimmed by 8 bases and the J gene end by 8 bases; junction bases not matched to a gene: 3. Here the CDR3 DNA reads TGTGCCACCAAGACTAGCGGGAGCGATGAGCAGTTCTTC. Its protein product is CATKTSGSDEQFF.

The V call is TRBV5-1, the J call TRBJ2-1; possible D gene TRBD1, 5 bases. V gave up 4 bases and J gave up 6 bases, with 14 bases separating them. CDR1 and CDR2 (germline): SGHRS, YFSETQ. The CDR3 consists of 14 residues. The CDR3 protein is CASSPVVGPNEQFF. CDR3 in DNA: TGCGCCAGCAGCCCCGTCGTGGGGCCCAATGAGCAGTTCTTC.

The genes are TRBV2 and TRBJ2-5; 9 bases match TRBD2. From germline, CDR1 is SNHLY and CDR2 FYNNEI. CDR3 length: 15 residues. J lost 6 bases, V lost 4 bases, and 9 bases had no gene match. CDR3 region: CASSVEAGGAKTQYF. The CDR3 DNA is TGTGCCAGCAGTGTAGAAGCGGGGGGCGCCAAGACCCAGTACTTC.

V is TRBV5-1 and J is TRBJ2-5, with 10 nucleotides matching TRBD2. CDR3 length: 16 residues. V lost 0 bases and J lost 4; bases outside the gene matches: 6. The germline V gene has CDR1 SGHRS and CDR2 YFSETQ. DNA for the CDR3: TGCGCCAGCAGCTTGGAGCTAGCGGGAGAGGGAGAGACCCAGTACTTC. It codes for CASSLELAGEGETQYF.

The chain has TRBV7-8 and TRBJ2-3; D possibly corresponds to TRBD1 (6 bases). V was shortened by 2 bases and J by 2 bases, with 11 bases between the two germline ends. Germline loops: CDR1 SGHVS, CDR2 FQNEAQ. This CDR3 spans 15 amino acids. The CDR3 sequence is CASSLSGGHTDTQYF. In DNA, the CDR3 is TGTGCCAGCAGCTTAAGTGGGGGCCACACAGATACGCAGTATTTT.

This chain uses TRBV10-3 with TRBJ2-6; 10 bases match TRBD1. Losses at the gene ends were 1 base for V and 2 bases for J; bases not matched to a gene: 5. Germline assignment: CDR1 ENHRY and CDR2 SYGVKD. The CDR3 has 18 amino acids. DNA of the CDR3: TGTGCCATCAGTGAGTTGGGGACAGGGGCCCCTGGGGCCAACGTCCTGACTTTC. Translated, it gives CAISELGTGAPGANVLTF.

The chain is built from TRBV7-3 and TRBJ2-2, with D hard to call. Germline V gene lookup returns CDR1 SGHTA and CDR2 FQGTGA. The V and J ends lost 2 bases and 0 bases respectively, with 13 bases between them. The CDR3 contains 17 residues. The CDR3 loop reads CASSLRAVNANTGELFF. For the CDR3, the DNA is TGTGCCAGCAGCTTACGTGCAGTGAATGCGAACACCGGGGAGCTGTTTTTT. Using reference TRBV7-3 and TRBJ2-2 for the parts outside the CDR3, the full variable domain is GAGVSQTPSNKVTEKGKYVELRCDPISGHTALYWYRQSLGQGPEFLIYFQGTGAADDSGLPNDRFFAVRPEGSVSTLKIQRTERGDSAVYLCASSLRAVNANTGELFFGEGSRLTVL.

V usage is TRBV6-5 and J usage is TRBJ1-3; possibly TRBD1 for D (6 bases). Trimming removed 4 bases from V and 4 bases from J, with 8 bases in between. Germline V gene lookup returns CDR1 MNHEY and CDR2 SVGAGI. The CDR3 extends over 13 amino acids. The CDR3 nucleotides read TGTGCCAGCAGTTGGGGGCCGGGAAACACCATATATTTT. As protein: CASSWGPGNTIYF.

The chain uses TRBV25-1 and TRBJ2-5, with 9 bases matching TRBD1. The CDR3 length is 16 residues. Germline values: CDR1 MGHDK, CDR2 SYGVNS. V was clipped by 2 bases and J by 9 bases; unmatched bases: 13. CDR3 region: CASSEGDTGTGWPQYF. Here the CDR3 DNA reads TGTGCCAGCAGTGAAGGGGACACCGGGACAGGGTGGCCCCAGTACTTC.

V gene TRBV7-6 combines with J gene TRBJ1-2, with D perhaps TRBD1 (6 bases). The germline V gene encodes CDR1 SGHVS and CDR2 FNYEAQ. The V end was cut by 5 bases, the J end by 1 base, with 17 bases between. This CDR3 is 16 amino acids long. The CDR3 DNA sequence: TGTGCCAGCAGCCACACGGGGGGGGCCAGTAACTATGGCTACACCTTC. Encoded protein: CASSHTGGASNYGYTF.